This entry is about one T cell receptor beta chain. Its matching antigen is unknown. The germline gives CDR1 DFQATT, CDR2 SNEGSKA (reference sequence). V lost 3 bases and J lost 3, with 5 bases in between. The CDR3 spans 11 residues. This specimen comes from a study of cytomegalovirus exposure and HLA in healthy donors. Overall study findings and caveats: In a later analysis, around 18,000 TCR beta sequences were associated with HLA alleles at 0.05 false discovery rate.

A multiplex PCR was run with 60 Vbeta primers and 13 Jbeta primers. Clones were sequenced by immunoSEQ multiplex PCR, and TCRdb holds only the in-frame ones, with some missing. The sample shows about 130,000 clones, approximately 87% of them seen only once. This sequence joins TRBV20-1 and TRBJ1-1, with D unclear. Sequencing used PBMCs. The origin of this receptor is a man between 18 and 35 years old in good health and CMV-seropositive. The CDR3 DNA follows: TGCAGTGCTAGCGGGGACACTGAAGCTTTCTTT. It is translated as CSASGDTEAFF.